The clone carrying this TCR beta chain was counted between two and nine times. The data were taken from a study of blood T cell repertoires in COVID-19. The method was immunoSEQ multiplex PCR; TCRdb's version includes in-frame clones alone and lacks a portion of them. The sample lists 100,000 or so clones, under 75% seen once, with 5% to 6.5% in the top ten. The CDR3 is 13 residues long. V lost 5 bases, J lost 0 bases, and 5 bases lay in between. This sequence originates from a man at least 80 years old with acute or convalescent COVID-19. The V call is TRBV12-3 or TRBV12-4, the J call TRBJ1-5; no definite D call. Material for sequencing was peripheral blood. The CDR3 DNA follows: TGTGCCAGCAGTATAAATAGCAATCAGCCCCAGCATTTT. It encodes CASSINSNQPQHF.